Following are 18 T cell receptor beta chains from one sample sequenced in a study of beta chain features in type 1 diabetes. As every portion of the isolated RNA was reverse transcribed, the sequencing read expressed TCRB transcripts. Libraries were prepared by immunoSEQ multiplex PCR; TCRdb keeps only in-frame clonotypes and omits some of them. This table has a few hundred thousand clones, approximately 14% appearing once. What was sequenced was naive CD4+ T cells from blood. These receptors were obtained from a young man in good health.

CDR3 amino acids: CASSQEPVWGAFF. CDR3 nucleotide sequence: TGCGCCAGCAGCCAGGAACCTGTATGGGGAGCTTTCTTT. The chain combines TRBV4-3 with TRBJ1-1; no reliable D call. Germline assignment: CDR1 LGHNA and CDR2 YSLEER. The germline V and J ends were trimmed by 3 bases and 10 bases, with 15 bases remaining between them. The CDR3 runs 13 residues.

DNA for the CDR3: TGCAGCGTCACAGGGGTTAATGAAAAACTGTTTTTT. Residues: CSVTGVNEKLFF. The rearrangement uses TRBV29-1 and TRBJ1-4; 7 bases are a match to TRBD1. CDR3 size: 12 residues. V was clipped by 6 bases and J by 4 bases; unmatched bases: 2. Germline values: CDR1 SQVTM, CDR2 ANQGSEA.

In its sample, this clone was seen a few times. The rearrangement links TRBV19 to TRBJ2-7; no clear D. Germline V gene sequence: CDR1 LNHDA, CDR2 SQIVND (reference sequence). This CDR3 has 13 amino acids. The V gene lost 4 bases and the J gene lost 2 bases, with 9 bases spanning the gap. Here the CDR3 reads CASSRSVTYEQYF. For the CDR3, the DNA is TGTGCCAGTAGTAGGTCTGTTACCTACGAGCAGTACTTC. Based on the CDR3 plus reference TRBV19 and TRBJ2-7, the full variable domain is DGGITQSPKYLFRKEGQNVTLSCEQNLNHDAMYWYRQDPGQGLRLIYYSQIVNDFQKGDIAEGYSVSREKKESFPLTVTSAQKNPTAFYLCASSRSVTYEQYFGPGTRLTVT.

The chain has TRBV4-1 and TRBJ2-5; 8 bases fit TRBD2. The germline CDR1 and CDR2 sequences are MGHRA and YSYEKL. After removal of 1 base from V and 4 bases from J, the junction contained 14 bases not matched to a gene. This CDR3 is built from 18 residues. In nucleotides, the CDR3 is TGCGCCAGCAGCCAAGGAACGAGAGCGGGGGCGCAGAGAGAGACCCAGTACTTC. Amino acid sequence: CASSQGTRAGAQRETQYF.

Notes on this clone: Other DNA sequences in the same sample also yield this CDR3. This rearrangement joins TRBV20-1 to TRBJ2-5; D may be TRBD1 (5 bases). Germline CDR1 DFQATT, CDR2 SNEGSKA (reference sequence). V was shortened by 3 bases and J by 5 bases, with 7 bases between the two germline ends. CDR3 length equals 11 residues. The CDR3 nucleotides are TGCAGTGCTAGTCCAGGGGAGACCCAGTACTTC. It yields the protein CSASPGETQYF.

This clone was counted between two and nine times. The sample has other DNA sequences that encode this CDR3 too. As DNA, the CDR3 is TGTGCCAGCAGCGTAGTGGGAACTAGCCCCACAGATACGCAGTATTTT. This encodes CASSVVGTSPTDTQYF. The V gene is TRBV9, the J gene TRBJ2-3, with D perhaps TRBD2 (6 bases). CDR3 size: 16 residues. V was clipped by 0 bases and J by 2 bases, with 13 bases between them. CDR1 is SGDLS, CDR2 YYNGEE, per germline.

This clone has more than one count but fewer than ten. The rearrangement links TRBV27 to TRBJ2-5, with a possible D match to TRBD1 (5 bases). This CDR3 spans 14 amino acids. V was pared by 3 bases and J by 5 bases, with 13 bases between. Per germline, CDR1 MNHEY and CDR2 SMNVEV (reference sequence). The CDR3 DNA follows: TGTGCCAGCAGTTTGGGTATCAGGGCGGAGACCCAGTACTTC. Translating gives CASSLGIRAETQYF.

The chain couples TRBV7-2 to TRBJ2-5, with D unclear. Germline V gene data show CDR1 as SGHTA and CDR2 as FQGNSA. The CDR3 is 12 residues long. V was trimmed by 8 bases and J by 0 bases, leaving 7 bases between them. CDR3 DNA: TGTGCCAGCCGCCCTAACCAAGAGACCCAGTACTTC. It encodes CASRPNQETQYF.

The J gene is TRBJ2-1, the V gene TRBV14, with D possibly TRBD1 on 6 matching bases. V was cut by 2 bases and J by 15 bases, with 23 bases left in between. Germline-derived CDR1 and CDR2 are SGHDN and FVKESK. This CDR3 is built from 15 residues. As DNA, the CDR3 is TGTGCCAGCAGCCAAAACCGGGACATACCATCGAGTGGGTTCTTC. This encodes CASSQNRDIPSSGFF.

The chain couples TRBV7-2 to TRBJ2-3; D uncertain. Germline V lookup: CDR1 SGHTA, CDR2 FQGNSA. This CDR3 is built from 16 residues. Trimming shortened V by 3 bases and J by 1 base, and 14 bases separated the two germline ends. The CDR3 nucleotides are TGTGCCAGCAGCTTGGCCGGCACTTCGGGCACAGATACGCAGTATTTT. Its translation: CASSLAGTSGTDTQYF.

This clone appeared a few times. The chain links TRBV30 to TRBJ1-3; D gene uncertain. Germline V gives CDR1 GTSNPN, CDR2 SVGIG (reference sequence). V lost 5 bases and J 0 bases, leaving 8 bases between the germline ends. The CDR3 has 13 amino acids. CDR3 bases: TGTGCCTGGGACCGGTTCTCTGGAAACACCATATATTTT. Its translation: CAWDRFSGNTIYF.

The V call is TRBV6-5, the J call TRBJ2-2; D unresolved. The CDR3 runs to 13 residues. Between the trimmed V and J ends, which lost 6 bases and 6 bases, there was a span of 11 bases. Germline V gene sequence: CDR1 MNHEY, CDR2 SVGAGI. DNA of the CDR3: TGTGCCAGCAGCTCCTCGGGCCCCGGGGAGCTGTTTTTT. Translated, it gives CASSSSGPGELFF.

This clone was found a few times. The chain has TRBV5-1 and TRBJ2-3; D may match TRBD1 or TRBD2 (5 bases each). Germline CDR1 and CDR2: SGHRS and YFSETQ. This CDR3 spans 16 amino acids. V was cut by 3 bases and J by 0 bases, with 14 bases left in between. DNA of the CDR3: TGCGCCAGCAGCTCCGGGACGCAGACTAGCACAGATACGCAGTATTTT. Residues: CASSSGTQTSTDTQYF.

V gene TRBV6-5 combines with J gene TRBJ2-1; D is uncertain. This CDR3 comprises 15 residues. V was pared by 6 bases and J by 6 bases, with 18 bases between. CDR1 MNHEY and CDR2 SVGAGI come from the germline V gene. In DNA, the CDR3 is TGTGCCAGCAGGCCGGGTACAACCAGGCGCAATGAGCAGTTCTTC. It is translated as CASRPGTTRRNEQFF.

This rearrangement joins TRBV29-1 to TRBJ1-4; D unclear. Trimming stripped 6 bases from V and 3 bases from J, with 14 bases between. The germline CDR1 and CDR2 sequences are SQVTM and ANQGSEA. The CDR3 runs 14 residues. CDR3: CSVGISIPNEKLFF. The CDR3 nucleotides read TGCAGCGTCGGGATTTCTATCCCTAATGAAAAACTGTTTTTT.

V is TRBV4-1 and J is TRBJ2-3; D is ambiguous. Between the trimmed V and J ends, which lost 2 bases and 0 bases, there was a span of 12 bases. Germline CDR1 is MGHRA and CDR2 is YSYEKL. The CDR3 has 16 amino acids. In nucleotides, the CDR3 is TGCGCCAGCAGCCAATCCGGAAGACTTAGCACAGATACGCAGTATTTT. Translating gives CASSQSGRLSTDTQYF.

Many counts were recorded for this clone. This chain links TRBV29-1 with TRBJ2-5; D possibly corresponds to TRBD2 (6 bases). The CDR3 contains 14 residues. V dropped 7 bases and J dropped 1 base, with 16 bases sitting between them. CDR1 and CDR2 from the germline V gene are SQVTM and ANQGSEA. CDR3 DNA sequence: TGCAGCGGGGTCCCACGGGGGATCCAAGAGACCCAGTACTTC. Amino acids: CSGVPRGIQETQYF.

This clone was seen only a few times. The chain combines TRBV7-9 with TRBJ2-4, with D uncertain. The germline V gene encodes CDR1 SEHNR and CDR2 FQNEAQ (reference sequence). V was pared by 8 bases and J by 9 bases, with 26 bases between. The CDR3 is made up of 16 amino acids. CDR3 residues: CASAEGSLLRLSIQYF. DNA of the CDR3: TGTGCCAGCGCCGAAGGCTCCCTATTACGGCTTAGCATTCAGTACTTC.